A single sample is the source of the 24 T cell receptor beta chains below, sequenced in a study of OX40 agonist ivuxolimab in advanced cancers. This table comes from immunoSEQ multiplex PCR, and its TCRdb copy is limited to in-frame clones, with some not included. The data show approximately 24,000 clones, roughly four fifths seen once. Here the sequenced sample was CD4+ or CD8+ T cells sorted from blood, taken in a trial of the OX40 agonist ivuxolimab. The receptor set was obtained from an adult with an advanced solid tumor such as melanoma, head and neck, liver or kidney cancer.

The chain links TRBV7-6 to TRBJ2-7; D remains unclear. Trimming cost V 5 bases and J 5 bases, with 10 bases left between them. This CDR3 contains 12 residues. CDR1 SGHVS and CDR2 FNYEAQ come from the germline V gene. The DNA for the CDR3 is TGTGCCAGCAGCCTCCCCCTGGACGAGCAGTACTTC. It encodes CASSLPLDEQYF.

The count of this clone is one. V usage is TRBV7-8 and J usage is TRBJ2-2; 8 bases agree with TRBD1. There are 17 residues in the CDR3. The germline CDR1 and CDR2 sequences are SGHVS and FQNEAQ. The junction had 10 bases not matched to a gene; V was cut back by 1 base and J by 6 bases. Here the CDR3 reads CASSLVNRTGSSGELFF. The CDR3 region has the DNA TGTGCCAGCAGCTTAGTGAATCGGACAGGGAGTTCCGGGGAGCTGTTTTTT.

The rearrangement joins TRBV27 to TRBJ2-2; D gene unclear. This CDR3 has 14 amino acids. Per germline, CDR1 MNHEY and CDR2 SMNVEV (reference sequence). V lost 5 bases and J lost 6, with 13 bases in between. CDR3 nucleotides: TGTGCCAGCAGTCTGGCCTTGGGTTCCGGGGAGCTGTTTTTT. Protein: CASSLALGSGELFF.

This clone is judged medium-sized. CDR3 in amino acids: CAWSDYGVLTF. The CDR3 DNA reads as TGTGCCTGGAGTGACTATGGCGTCCTGACTTTC. The chain carries TRBV30 and TRBJ2-6; D call uncertain. Germline V gene data show CDR1 as GTSNPN and CDR2 as SVGIG (reference sequence). Deletions cut 1 base from V and 12 bases from J, with 7 bases between. This CDR3 is built from 11 residues.

The CDR3 is CASSSFSSGGVGKNIQYF. Written as DNA, the CDR3 is TGTGCCAGCAGCTCCTTCTCTAGCGGGGGGGTTGGCAAAAACATTCAGTACTTC. The rearrangement joins TRBV7-2 to TRBJ2-4; 12 bases line up with TRBD2. V lost 4 bases, J lost 3 bases, and 10 bases stayed unmatched. CDR3 length: 18 amino acids. Germline CDR1 and CDR2: SGHTA and FQGNSA. The whole variable domain, remainder taken from reference TRBV7-2 and TRBJ2-4, is GAGVSQSPSNKVTEKGKDVELRCDPISGHTALYWYRQSLGQGLEFLIYFQGNSAPDKSGLPSDRFSAERTGGSVSTLTIQRTQQEDSAVYLCASSSFSSGGVGKNIQYFGAGTRLSVL.

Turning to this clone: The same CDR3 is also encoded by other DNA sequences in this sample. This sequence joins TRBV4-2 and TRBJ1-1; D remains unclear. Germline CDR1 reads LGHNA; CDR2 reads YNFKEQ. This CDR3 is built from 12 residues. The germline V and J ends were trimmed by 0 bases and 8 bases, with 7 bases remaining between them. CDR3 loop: CASSQDGIEAFF. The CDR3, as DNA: TGTGCCAGCAGCCAAGATGGTATAGAAGCTTTCTTT.

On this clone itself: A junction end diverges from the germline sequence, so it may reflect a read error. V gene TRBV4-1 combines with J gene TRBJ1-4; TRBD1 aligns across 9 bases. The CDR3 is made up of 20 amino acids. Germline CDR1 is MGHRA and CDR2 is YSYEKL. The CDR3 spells CASSQEVLAGTGSPNAKLFF. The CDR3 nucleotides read TGCGCCAGCAGCCAAGAAGTATTAGCTGGGACAGGGAGCCCCAATGCAAAACTGTTTTTT.

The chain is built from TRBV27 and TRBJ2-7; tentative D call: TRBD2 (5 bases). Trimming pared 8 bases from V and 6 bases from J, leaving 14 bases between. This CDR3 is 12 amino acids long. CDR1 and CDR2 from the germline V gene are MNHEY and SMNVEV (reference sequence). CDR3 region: CASSGLGVEQYF. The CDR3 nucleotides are TGTGCCAGCTCAGGACTCGGAGTCGAGCAGTACTTC.

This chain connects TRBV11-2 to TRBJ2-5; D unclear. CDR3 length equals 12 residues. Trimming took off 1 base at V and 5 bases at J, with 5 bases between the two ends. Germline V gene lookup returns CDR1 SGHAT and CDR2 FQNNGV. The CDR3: CASSLVPETQYF. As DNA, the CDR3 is TGTGCCAGCAGCTTAGTTCCGGAGACCCAGTACTTC.

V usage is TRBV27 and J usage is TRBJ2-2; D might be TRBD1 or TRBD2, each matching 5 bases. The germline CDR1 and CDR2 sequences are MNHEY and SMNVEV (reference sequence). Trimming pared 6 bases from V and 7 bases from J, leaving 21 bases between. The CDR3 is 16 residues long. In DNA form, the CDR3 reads TGTGCCAGCAGGGGCAAAGGGACCCTGAGGAGCGGGGAGCTGTTTTTT. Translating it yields CASRGKGTLRSGELFF.

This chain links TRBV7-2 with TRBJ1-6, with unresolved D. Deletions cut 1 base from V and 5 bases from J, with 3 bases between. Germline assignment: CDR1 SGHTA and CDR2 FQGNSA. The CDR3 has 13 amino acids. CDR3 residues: CASSLGDNSPLHF. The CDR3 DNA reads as TGTGCCAGCAGCTTAGGGGATAATTCACCCCTCCACTTT.

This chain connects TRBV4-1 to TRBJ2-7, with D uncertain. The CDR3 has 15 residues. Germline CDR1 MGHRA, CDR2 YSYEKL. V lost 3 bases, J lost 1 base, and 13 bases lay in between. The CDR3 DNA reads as TGCGCCAGCAGCCAGCTCCGGGCCGGTTCCTACGAGCAGTACTTC. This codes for CASSQLRAGSYEQYF.

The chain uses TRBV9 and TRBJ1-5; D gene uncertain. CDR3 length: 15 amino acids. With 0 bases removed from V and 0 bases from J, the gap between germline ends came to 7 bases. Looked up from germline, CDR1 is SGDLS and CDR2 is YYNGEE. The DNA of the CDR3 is TGTGCCAGCAGCGTAGACGGGCTTAGCAATCAGCCCCAGCATTTT. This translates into CASSVDGLSNQPQHF.

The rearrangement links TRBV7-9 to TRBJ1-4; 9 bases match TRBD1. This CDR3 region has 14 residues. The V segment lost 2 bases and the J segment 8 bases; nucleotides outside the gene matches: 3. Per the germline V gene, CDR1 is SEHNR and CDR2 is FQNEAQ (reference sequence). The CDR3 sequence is CASSLRDRDEKLFF. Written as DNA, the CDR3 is TGTGCCAGCAGCTTAAGGGACAGGGACGAAAAACTGTTTTTT.

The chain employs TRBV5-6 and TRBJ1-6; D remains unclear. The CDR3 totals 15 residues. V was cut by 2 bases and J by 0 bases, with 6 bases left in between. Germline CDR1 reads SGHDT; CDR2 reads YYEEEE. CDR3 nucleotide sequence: TGTGCCAGCAGCTTCGCCAGCTCCTATAATTCACCCCTCCACTTT. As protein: CASSFASSYNSPLHF.

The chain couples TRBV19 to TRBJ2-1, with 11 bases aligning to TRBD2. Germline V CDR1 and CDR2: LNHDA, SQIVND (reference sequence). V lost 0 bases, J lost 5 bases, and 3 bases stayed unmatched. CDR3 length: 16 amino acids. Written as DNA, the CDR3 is TGTGCCAGTAGTATAGATATGACTAGCGGGGACAATGAGCAGTTCTTC. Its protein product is CASSIDMTSGDNEQFF.

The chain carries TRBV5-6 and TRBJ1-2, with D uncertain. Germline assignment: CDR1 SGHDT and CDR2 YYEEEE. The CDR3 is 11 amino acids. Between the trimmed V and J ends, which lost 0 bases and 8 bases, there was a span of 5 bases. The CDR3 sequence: CASSLGWGYTF. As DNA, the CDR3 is TGTGCCAGCAGCTTGGGTTGGGGCTACACCTTC.

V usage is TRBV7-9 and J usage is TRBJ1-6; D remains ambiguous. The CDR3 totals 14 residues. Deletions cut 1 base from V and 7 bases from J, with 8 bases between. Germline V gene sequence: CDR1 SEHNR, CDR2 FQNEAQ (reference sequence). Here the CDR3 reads CASSLVGRNSPLHF. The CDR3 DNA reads TGTGCCAGCAGCTTAGTCGGGCGGAATTCACCCCTCCACTTT.

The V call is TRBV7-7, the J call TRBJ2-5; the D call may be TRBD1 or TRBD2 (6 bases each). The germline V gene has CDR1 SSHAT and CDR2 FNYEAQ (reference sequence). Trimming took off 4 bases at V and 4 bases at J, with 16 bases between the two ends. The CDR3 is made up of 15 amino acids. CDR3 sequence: CASSYDPGAGETQYF. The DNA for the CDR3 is TGTGCCAGCAGCTACGATCCGGGGGCGGGAGAGACCCAGTACTTC.

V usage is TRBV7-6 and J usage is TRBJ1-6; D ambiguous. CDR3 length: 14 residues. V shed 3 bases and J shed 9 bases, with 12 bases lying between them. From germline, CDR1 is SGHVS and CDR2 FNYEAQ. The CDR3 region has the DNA TGTGCCAGCAGCTTCTCCGGGCCGGGTTCACCCCTCCACTTT. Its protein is CASSFSGPGSPLHF.

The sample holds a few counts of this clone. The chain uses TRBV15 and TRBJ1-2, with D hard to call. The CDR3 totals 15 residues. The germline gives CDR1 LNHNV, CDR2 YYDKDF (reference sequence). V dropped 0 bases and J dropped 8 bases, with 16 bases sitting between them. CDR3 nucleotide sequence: TGTGCCACCAGCAGAGATCTGGGCCTGGCACGAGGCTACACCTTC. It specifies CATSRDLGLARGYTF.

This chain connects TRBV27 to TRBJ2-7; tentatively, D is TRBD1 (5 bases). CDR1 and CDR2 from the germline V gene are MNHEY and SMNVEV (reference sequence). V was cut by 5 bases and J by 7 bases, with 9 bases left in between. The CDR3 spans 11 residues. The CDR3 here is CASSQGMEQYF. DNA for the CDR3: TGTGCCAGCAGTCAGGGAATGGAGCAGTACTTC.

CDR3 nucleotide sequence: TGTGCCATCAGTGTGGGGGCCCGGAACACTGAAGCTTTCTTT. This translates into CAISVGARNTEAFF. The chain couples TRBV10-3 to TRBJ1-1; possible D gene TRBD1, 6 bases. The V end was cut by 4 bases, the J end by 1 base, with 10 bases between. The CDR3 spans 14 residues. In germline, CDR1 is ENHRY, CDR2 SYGVKD.

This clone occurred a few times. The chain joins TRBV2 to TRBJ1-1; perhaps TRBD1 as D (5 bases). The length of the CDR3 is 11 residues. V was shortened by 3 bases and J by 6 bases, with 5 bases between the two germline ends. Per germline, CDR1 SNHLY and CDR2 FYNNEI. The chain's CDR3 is CASSEGPEAFF. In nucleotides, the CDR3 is TGTGCCAGCAGTGAGGGACCTGAAGCTTTCTTT. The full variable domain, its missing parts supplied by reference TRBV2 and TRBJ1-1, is EPEVTQTPSHQVTQMGQEVILRCVPISNHLYFYWYRQILGQKVEFLVSFYNNEISEKSEIFDDQFSVERPDGSNFTLKIRSTKLEDSAMYFCASSEGPEAFFGQGTRLTVV.